This T cell receptor (beta chain) came from a study of regulatory T cells in long-lasting Graves disease. Noted time point: newly diagnosed GD, antithyroid drugs for less than 3 months. RNA from PBMCs was the source of the TCR library. In its sample, this clonotype was seen many times. With iRepertoire HTBI primers and Arm-PCR of CDR3 regions, TCR beta libraries were built. In TCRdb, the multiplex PCR reads were re-called with MiXCR into one record per CDR3 protein. The profile shows about 430,000 distinct CDR3 sequences, over 12% of them singletons. The germline V and J ends were trimmed by 2 bases and 1 base, with 9 bases remaining between them. The CDR3 is made up of 15 amino acids. CDR1 and CDR2 (germline): SGHTA, FQGNSA. The sample also formed part of further work on T cells in Graves' hyperthyroidism and ophthalmopathy. That work contributes: Disease duration under 2 months; hyperthyroidism patients were aged 18 to 65. Blood samples included most of the expanded thyroid clonotypes exceeding 0.001. The model identified upcoming ophthalmopathy a median approximately 6.4 months ahead of onset.

The V and J genes are TRBV7-2 and TRBJ2-1; possibly TRBD1 or TRBD2 for D (7 bases each). This receptor was obtained from a woman aged 40 to 49 with Graves disease. The sample in question was peripheral blood mononuclear cells (PBMCs), obtained at new diagnosis, from a patient treated with antithyroid drugs. CDR3 amino acids: CASSLQGGSYNEQFF. In DNA, the CDR3 is TGTGCCAGCAGCTTACAGGGGGGGTCCTACAATGAGCAGTTCTTC.